This TCR beta chain was sequenced in a study of patients and donors after allogeneic stem cell transplantation (TCRdb year 2020). Note on this clonotype: Its antigen target is currently unknown. There are no base qualities to consult, and no much larger clone falls within one base.

CDR1 and CDR2 are drawn from the germline V gene: SGHDN, FVKESK. Reading from cysteine to phenylalanine, the CDR3 counts 20 amino acids. Only the CDR3 portion is preserved as DNA: 60 bases, with reading frame beginning at the first base. V and J are truncated by 0 bases and 0 bases respectively, leaving an intervening sequence of 21 bases. Libraries were constructed by RT-PCR. These reads were obtained on a NextSeq 550. The public reads were quality trimmed at Q25 with fastp and then assembled into clones with MiXCR by TCRdb, keeping productive beta chains. CDR3 protein sequences are deduplicated, and each keeps its most common genes and DNA. Counted in this sample were roughly 8,800 distinct CDR3 sequences; approximately 3.9% of them appeared once. Of the sample, about 20% falls within the top ten clones.

This chain joins TRBV14 to TRBJ1-3; a weak D assignment points to TRBD1 (5 bases agree). Material: blood, either unsorted or a sorted T cell fraction (not recorded which). The receptor's source is a human donor who was either an allogeneic HSCT recipient or a stem cell or donor lymphocyte infusion donor (not recorded which). It is not recorded whose cells these are; they may come from a transplant donor. For the CDR3, the sequence is CASSQDYFGVGAYSGNTIYF. The nucleotide sequence reads as follows: TGTGCCAGCAGCCAAGATTATTTTGGGGTTGGGGCCTACTCTGGAAACACCATATATTTT. Full variable domain (CDR3 extended with the reference TRBV14 and TRBJ1-3 proteins): EAGVTQFPSHSVIEKGQTVTLRCDPISGHDNLYWYRRVMGKEIKFLLHFVKESKQDESGMPNNRFLAERTGGTYSTLKVQPAELEDSGVYFCASSQDYFGVGAYSGNTIYFGEGSWLTVV.